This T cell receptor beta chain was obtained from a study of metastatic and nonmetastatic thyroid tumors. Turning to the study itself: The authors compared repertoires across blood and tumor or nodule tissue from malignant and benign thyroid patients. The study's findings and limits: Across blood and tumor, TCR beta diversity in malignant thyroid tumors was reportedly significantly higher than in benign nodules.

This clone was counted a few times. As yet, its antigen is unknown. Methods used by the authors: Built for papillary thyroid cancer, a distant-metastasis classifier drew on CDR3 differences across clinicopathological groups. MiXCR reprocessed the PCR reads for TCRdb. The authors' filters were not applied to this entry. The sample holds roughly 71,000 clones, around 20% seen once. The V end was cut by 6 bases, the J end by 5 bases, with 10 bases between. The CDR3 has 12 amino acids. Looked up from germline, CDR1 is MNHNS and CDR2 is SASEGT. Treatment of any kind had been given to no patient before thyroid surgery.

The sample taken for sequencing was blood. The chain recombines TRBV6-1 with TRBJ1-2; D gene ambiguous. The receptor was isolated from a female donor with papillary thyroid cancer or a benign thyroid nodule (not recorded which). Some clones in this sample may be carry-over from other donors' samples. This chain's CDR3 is CASSQHWYGYTF. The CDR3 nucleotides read TGTGCCAGCAGCCAGCACTGGTATGGCTACACCTTC.